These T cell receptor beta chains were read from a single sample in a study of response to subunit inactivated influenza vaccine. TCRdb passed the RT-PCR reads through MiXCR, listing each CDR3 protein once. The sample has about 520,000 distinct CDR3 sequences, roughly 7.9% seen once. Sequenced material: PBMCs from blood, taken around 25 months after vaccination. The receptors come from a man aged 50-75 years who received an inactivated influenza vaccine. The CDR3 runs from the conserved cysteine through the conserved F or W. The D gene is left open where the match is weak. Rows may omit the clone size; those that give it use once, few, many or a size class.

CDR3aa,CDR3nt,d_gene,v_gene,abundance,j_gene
CSARLPSGASTGETQYF,TGCAGTGCTAGACTACCTTCGGGAGCAAGCACGGGGGAGACCCAGTACTTC,.,TRBV20-1,.,TRBJ2-5
CSVDSTTYKRTGGALVTEAFF,TGCAGCGTTGACTCCACAACATACAAGAGGACAGGGGGCGCGCTGGTCACTGAAGCTTTCTTT,TRBD1,TRBV29-1,.,TRBJ1-1
CSAHEGAFTEAFF,TGCAGTGCCCACGAGGGGGCTTTCACTGAAGCTTTCTTT,TRBD1,TRBV20-1,few,TRBJ1-1
CASSLELGAQETQYF,TGCGCCAGCAGCTTGGAGCTGGGGGCACAAGAGACCCAGTACTTC,.,TRBV5-1,.,TRBJ2-5
CATSGKGGLQETQYF,TGTGCCACCAGTGGTAAGGGGGGCCTACAAGAGACCCAGTACTTC,.,TRBV24-1,few,TRBJ2-5
CASSPLGGLTEAFF,TGTGCCAGCAGCCCCCTGGGGGGGTTGACTGAAGCTTTCTTT,.,TRBV12-3/TRBV12-4,few,TRBJ1-1
CASSLERKREGYNEQFF,TGTGCCAGCAGCTTAGAGAGAAAGCGGGAGGGCTACAATGAGCAGTTCTTC,TRBD2,TRBV7-9,.,TRBJ2-1
CASSEATGGSYEQYF,TGTGCCAGCAGTGAAGCCACAGGGGGGTCCTACGAGCAGTACTTC,TRBD1,TRBV2,few,TRBJ2-7
CSADRSGGTSYEQYF,TGCAGTGCTGACCGTAGCGGGGGGACTTCCTACGAGCAGTACTTC,TRBD2,TRBV20-1,.,TRBJ2-7
CASSPIDNYEQYF,TGTGCCAGCAGTCCGATTGACAACTACGAGCAGTACTTC,.,TRBV27,.,TRBJ2-7
CSARTATGPKDTQYF,TGCAGTGCCAGGACGGCGACAGGGCCGAAGGATACGCAGTATTTT,TRBD1,TRBV20-1,few,TRBJ2-3
CSASVAGGADTQYF,TGCAGTGCTAGCGTAGCGGGAGGGGCAGATACGCAGTATTTT,TRBD2,TRBV20-1,few,TRBJ2-3
CASSQDSTTGRDEQFF,TGTGCCAGCAGCCAAGACTCTACGACAGGAAGGGATGAGCAGTTCTTC,.,TRBV4-2,many,TRBJ2-1
CASSINNNEQFF,TGTGCCAGCAGTATTAACAACAATGAGCAGTTCTTC,.,TRBV12-3/TRBV12-4,many,TRBJ2-1
CSARGREGTEAFF,TGCAGTGCCAGGGGTAGGGAGGGCACTGAAGCTTTCTTT,.,TRBV20-1,.,TRBJ1-1
CASSRTGLAGGPGTDTQYF,TGTGCCAGCAGTCGTACGGGACTAGCGGGAGGGCCCGGCACAGATACGCAGTATTTT,TRBD2,TRBV6-1,once,TRBJ2-3
CASSYSRAGAPTDTQYF,TGTGCCAGCAGTTACTCCCGGGCGGGAGCCCCCACAGATACGCAGTATTTT,TRBD2,TRBV6-2/TRBV6-3,few,TRBJ2-3
CASSFASRPGQPNQPQHF,TGTGCCAGCAGTTTCGCATCGAGACCGGGACAGCCTAATCAGCCCCAGCATTTT,TRBD1,TRBV12-3/TRBV12-4,.,TRBJ1-5
CASSTGGRLQTDTQYF,TGTGCCAGTAGTACGGGAGGACGGCTACAAACAGATACGCAGTATTTT,TRBD2,TRBV19,once,TRBJ2-3
CSVATGSPNYGYTF,TGCAGCGTGGCGACAGGGTCTCCTAACTATGGCTACACCTTC,TRBD1,TRBV29-1,.,TRBJ1-2
CASSQMTSGGASNEQFF,TGTGCCAGCAGCCAGATGACTAGCGGGGGGGCGAGCAATGAGCAGTTCTTC,TRBD2,TRBV3-1,many,TRBJ2-1
CSASSSGRSYSYNEQFF,TGCAGTGCTAGCTCTAGCGGGAGATCGTACTCCTACAATGAGCAGTTCTTC,TRBD2,TRBV20-1,few,TRBJ2-1
CASSRGRSEAFF,TGTGCCAGCAGCCGTGGAAGATCTGAAGCTTTCTTT,.,TRBV11-1,many,TRBJ1-1
CASSLGGGQEKYGYTF,TGTGCCAGCAGCTTAGGAGGAGGGCAAGAGAAATATGGCTACACCTTC,.,TRBV7-9,few,TRBJ1-2
CSARDPWRGGPNEQFF,TGCAGTGCTAGAGATCCTTGGCGGGGGGGCCCCAATGAGCAGTTCTTC,TRBD2,TRBV20-1,.,TRBJ2-1
CASSPLIDGYGYTF,TGTGCCAGCAGCCCCCTCATCGATGGCTATGGCTACACCTTC,.,TRBV7-2,once,TRBJ1-2
CASSPTGLKYHEQYF,TGTGCCAGCAGTCCAACGGGACTAAAATACCACGAGCAGTACTTC,TRBD2,TRBV12-3/TRBV12-4,.,TRBJ2-7
CASSRDRNNYGYTF,TGTGCCAGCAGCCGGGACAGGAATAACTATGGCTACACCTTC,TRBD1,TRBV6-1,.,TRBJ1-2
CASSQGVSGGTYNEQFF,TGTGCCAGCAGCCAAGGAGTTAGCGGGGGTACCTACAATGAGCAGTTCTTC,TRBD2,TRBV3-1,many,TRBJ2-1
CASRPGQLETQYF,TGTGCCAGCAGACCGGGACAGTTGGAGACCCAGTACTTC,TRBD1,TRBV27,many,TRBJ2-5
CASSPGAAGGRQETQYF,TGCGCCAGCAGCCCCGGAGCGGCGGGAGGGAGGCAAGAGACCCAGTACTTC,TRBD2,TRBV5-1,few,TRBJ2-5
CASSYRQETSGPNPYNEQFF,TGTGCCAGCAGTTACCGCCAGGAGACTAGCGGCCCCAACCCCTACAATGAGCAGTTCTTC,TRBD2,TRBV6-2/TRBV6-3,.,TRBJ2-1
CATFGGYGYTF,TGTGCCACGTTCGGGGGCTATGGCTACACCTTC,.,TRBV24-1,.,TRBJ1-2
CASSDLDEQYF,TGTGCCAGCAGTGACCTAGACGAGCAGTACTTC,.,TRBV25-1,few,TRBJ2-7
CASSTNRGRGDEQFF,TGTGCCAGCAGCACTAACAGGGGGCGCGGGGATGAGCAGTTCTTC,TRBD1,TRBV11-2,few,TRBJ2-1
CSGGGNEQFF,TGCAGCGGGGGGGGCAATGAGCAGTTCTTC,TRBD2,TRBV29-1,many,TRBJ2-1
CASSLAGSLGANVLTF,TGCGCCAGCAGCTTGGCGGGCAGCCTCGGGGCCAACGTCCTGACTTTC,.,TRBV5-1,.,TRBJ2-6
CASIGLNPNTEAFF,TGTGCCAGCATCGGGCTGAACCCTAACACTGAAGCTTTCTTT,.,TRBV6-1,many,TRBJ1-1
CASSQRGTGHPPLHF,TGTGCCAGCAGCCAGCGGGGGACAGGGCACCCACCCCTCCACTTT,TRBD1,TRBV12-3/TRBV12-4,many,TRBJ1-6
CASSFGTRGDTQYF,TGTGCCAGCAGCTTCGGGACTAGAGGGGATACGCAGTATTTT,TRBD2,TRBV7-2,few,TRBJ2-3
CASSARRGVQPQHF,TGTGCCAGCAGTGCCCGACGGGGGGTTCAGCCCCAGCATTTT,.,TRBV12-3/TRBV12-4,few,TRBJ1-5